This T cell receptor beta chain was sequenced in a study of cytomegalovirus exposure and HLA in healthy donors. PCR used 60 Vbeta primers and 13 Jbeta primers. Produced via immunoSEQ multiplex PCR; TCRdb's table is partial and in-frame only. The table has 140,000 or so clones, around 65% seen once. V shed 0 bases and J shed 9 bases, with 12 bases lying between them. This CDR3 contains 14 residues. The germline V gene has CDR1 SGHTA and CDR2 FQGTGA. Sequencing used PBMCs. The origin of this receptor is a male donor in good health and CMV-seronegative. The chain has TRBV7-3 and TRBJ2-4, with D possibly TRBD2 on 6 matching bases. The CDR3 here is CASSLTSSEGIQYF. The DNA of the CDR3 is TGTGCCAGCAGCTTAACTTCTAGCGAAGGCATTCAGTACTTC.